These T cell receptor beta chains were read from a single sample in a study of CD8 T cells in ankylosing spondylitis. MiXCR was run by TCRdb on the 5' RACE reads, yielding one entry per CDR3 protein. The data hold under 200,000 distinct CDR3 sequences, with approximately 10% observed a single time. The sample consisted of blood, either unsorted or a sorted T cell fraction (not recorded which). These receptors originate from a female donor with ankylosing spondylitis or in good health (not recorded which). Both conserved end residues are part of each CDR3. A D gene is named only where the DNA matches it firmly. The size of a clone is reported for some rows only, either as once, few or many, or as a class for expanded clones.

clone_size j_call v_call d_call cdr3_nt cdr3_aa
- TRBJ2-1 TRBV7-9 - TGTGCCAGCAGCCTATCGGTCTTC CASSLSVF
many TRBJ2-2 TRBV12-3/TRBV12-4 - TGTGCCAGCAAGGGGGAAACCGGGGAGCTGTTTTTT CASKGETGELFF
- TRBJ2-7 TRBV19 - TGTGCCAGTAGTGCCGCTAGCTCCTACGAGCAGTACTTC CASSAASSYEQYF
few TRBJ2-3 TRBV5-1 TRBD2 TGCGCCAGCAGCTTGGGACTAGCGGGGTCGTCTGATACGCAGTATTTT CASSLGLAGSSDTQYF
few TRBJ2-1 TRBV7-6 TRBD2 TGTGCCAGCAGTCTTAGCGGGACCCCAGCCTACAATGAGCAGTTCTTC CASSLSGTPAYNEQFF
few TRBJ2-1 TRBV9 - TGTGCCAGCAGCGCTTGGGTAGGGAACAATGAGCAGTTCTTC CASSAWVGNNEQFF
- TRBJ2-2 TRBV20-1 - TGCAGTGCTAGAATTGGAGGGGACTCCAACACCGGGGAGCTGTTTTTT CSARIGGDSNTGELFF
- TRBJ1-6 TRBV4-3 TRBD1 TGCGCCAGCAGCCAGGACAGGGCGTCCTTCCTTTCACCCCTCCACTTT CASSQDRASFLSPLHF
many TRBJ2-7 TRBV2 TRBD2 TGTGCCAGCAATATGGGACTAGCGGAAACCTACGAGCAGTACTTC CASNMGLAETYEQYF
few TRBJ2-1 TRBV9 - TGTGCCAGCAGCGTAGCCAACCCCTACAATGAGCAGTTCTTC CASSVANPYNEQFF
few TRBJ1-5 TRBV2 TRBD1 TGTGCCAGCTCAGCTTCCGGACAGGGAGTGGATCAGCCCCAGCATTTT CASSASGQGVDQPQHF
many TRBJ1-1 TRBV20-1 TRBD1 TGCAGTGCTGCCAAGGGGGCATCAGGGACTGAAGCTTTCTTT CSAAKGASGTEAFF
once TRBJ2-1 TRBV9 TRBD2 TGTGCCAGCAGCGGCCTCGGGACTAGCGGGAATAATGAGCAGTTCTTC CASSGLGTSGNNEQFF
few TRBJ2-2 TRBV24-1 - TGTGCCACCAGGGACAGAAACACCGGGGAGCTGTTTTTT CATRDRNTGELFF
few TRBJ2-5 TRBV7-9 - TGTGCCAGCAGCCCGGAACTAACGGAGACCCAGTACTTC CASSPELTETQYF
many TRBJ2-3 TRBV5-5 TRBD2 TGTGCCAGCAGCTTCTCTAGCGGCAGCACAGATACGCAGTATTTT CASSFSSGSTDTQYF
- TRBJ2-1 TRBV20-1 - TGCAGTGCTGGGCGTTACGATGAGCAGTTCTTC CSAGRYDEQFF
- TRBJ2-1 TRBV4-3 - TGCGCCAGCAGCCAAGATACCTACAATGAGCAGTTCTTC CASSQDTYNEQFF
many TRBJ2-7 TRBV27 - TGTGCCAGCAGTTTAAACGGGGTCCCCATTTACGAGCAGTACTTC CASSLNGVPIYEQYF
few TRBJ1-2 TRBV12-3/TRBV12-4 TRBD1 TGTGCCAGCAGTTTCTTGACAGGGAGCGGCTACACCTTC CASSFLTGSGYTF
few TRBJ1-2 TRBV15 - TGTGCCACCAGCAGAGAGGGGGAGGGCTATGGCTACACCTTC CATSREGEGYGYTF
- TRBJ2-1 TRBV9 - TGTGCCAGCAGCGTTGCCGGATGGAGCATCGAGCAGTTCTTC CASSVAGWSIEQFF
many TRBJ1-1 TRBV12-3/TRBV12-4 - TGTGCCAGCACTCAGGGACACGGAGCTTTCTTT CASTQGHGAFF
- TRBJ2-5 TRBV3-1 - TGTACCAGCAGCCCCCCAATCGGGCAGCGGTCCCAGTACTTC CTSSPPIGQRSQYF
- TRBJ1-2 TRBV6-1 - TGTGCCAGCAGTCCGACAAGATACAGGGCCGACTATGGCTACACCTTC CASSPTRYRADYGYTF
many TRBJ2-2 TRBV20-1 - TGCAGTGCTAAAATAGGGCCCCCCGGGGAGCTGTTTTTT CSAKIGPPGELFF
many TRBJ2-7 TRBV12-3/TRBV12-4 TRBD2 TGTGCCAGCAGTCAAGCGGGAGTCCATAACGAGCAGTACTTC CASSQAGVHNEQYF